Described below is a single T cell receptor (beta chain) sequence and its context. What it binds is not known. This specimen includes other DNA sequences encoding the same CDR3. Sample time point: week 35, safety follow-up. Alongside topical imiquimod, each dose of vaccine comprised 300 ug of mutant IDH1 20-mer peptide. Between the trimmed V and J ends, which lost 0 bases and 1 base, there was a span of 8 bases. The CDR3 runs 15 residues. In germline, CDR1 is SGDLS, CDR2 YYNGEE. The entry originates in a study of a mutant IDH1 vaccine in newly diagnosed glioma. Study-wide context: Most patients had radiochemotherapy with temozolomide before enrollment; others had one alone.

Here immunoSEQ multiplex PCR was the method, and the copy in TCRdb shows in-frame clones only, minus some. This table holds about 54,000 clones, approximately 80% found once. This sequence joins TRBV9 and TRBJ1-3; D is perhaps TRBD1 (5 bases). The sequenced sample was PBMCs, obtained from a glioma patient whose treatment included an IDH1 peptide vaccine. This receptor was obtained from a woman aged 18-30 years with glioma. CDR3 region: CASSVGGVSGNTIYF. The CDR3 DNA follows: TGTGCCAGCAGCGTAGGGGGGGTGTCTGGAAACACCATATATTTT.